The T cell receptor (beta chain) under discussion was sequenced for a study of T cell responses to AZD1222 COVID-19 vaccine. Study as a whole: Second-dose groups at about 4 or about 12 weeks were pooled. Study results and caveats: Regions left unmutated in variants are reportedly the target of nearly half of spike-specific TCRs. Females outnumbered males among donors, who were mostly white British; clonal diversity was possibly underestimated.

Data came from immunoSEQ multiplex PCR; TCRdb stores just in-frame clones and leaves some out. Among about 100,000 clones listed, 87% were seen once. The ends lost 2 bases at V and 3 bases at J; junction bases unmatched: 1. CDR1 is SGHAT, CDR2 FQNNGV, per germline. CDR3 length equals 14 residues. A single count supports this clone. Its antigen remains unidentified. Specimen: peripheral blood, collected on day 0 of AZD1222 vaccination. The rearrangement links TRBV11-2 to TRBJ2-7; 10 bases align to TRBD1. This receptor was identified in an adult in good health. CDR3 nucleotide sequence: TGTGCCAGCAGCTTATGGGACAGGGGCTACGAGCAGTACTTC. Encoded protein: CASSLWDRGYEQYF.